Listed below are T cell receptor beta chains from one sample, sequenced in a study of blood T cell repertoires in COVID-19. Sequenced by immunoSEQ multiplex PCR; TCRdb stores in-frame clones only, minus some. The data show about 120,000 clones, more than 80% seen once. The material sequenced was peripheral blood. Every receptor here comes from a man in his 70s with active or convalescent COVID-19. Each CDR3 is given with its conserved first and last residue. D genes are given only for firm matches.

J: TRBJ1-5; V: TRBV11-2; D: NA; DNA: TGTGCCAGCAGCCGGGACAACAATCAGCCCCAGCATTTT; CDR3: CASSRDNNQPQHF
J: TRBJ2-7; V: TRBV24-1; D: NA; DNA: TGTGCCACCAGTGATTTGTTGGGGGCGCAGTACTTC; CDR3: CATSDLLGAQYF
J: TRBJ2-1; V: TRBV24-1; D: TRBD1; DNA: TGTGCCACCAGTGACACTGACGGGACAGGGAGATGGAACAATGAGCAGTTCTTC; CDR3: CATSDTDGTGRWNNEQFF
J: TRBJ2-1; V: TRBV11-3; D: TRBD2; DNA: TGTGCCAGCAGCTCGGGACTAGCAGGACCAGATGAGCAGTTCTTC; CDR3: CASSSGLAGPDEQFF
J: TRBJ1-1; V: TRBV3-1/TRBV3-2; D: TRBD1; DNA: TGTGCCAGCAGCCAAGATGGGACAGGGGACACTGAAGCTTTCTTT; CDR3: CASSQDGTGDTEAFF
J: TRBJ2-5; V: TRBV5-6; D: TRBD2; DNA: TGTGCCAGCAGCTTGATTCCTAGCGGGAGCCAAGAGACCCAGTACTTC; CDR3: CASSLIPSGSQETQYF
J: TRBJ1-2; V: TRBV27; D: TRBD1; DNA: TGTGCCAGCAGTGGGACAGGCTTGTTCTATGGCTACACCTTC; CDR3: CASSGTGLFYGYTF
J: TRBJ2-4; V: TRBV6-5; D: TRBD2; DNA: TGTGCCAGCAAGCCGGGACTATCGAAAAACATTCAGTACTTC; CDR3: CASKPGLSKNIQYF
J: TRBJ1-5; V: TRBV21-1; D: NA; DNA: TGTGCCAGCAGCAAAGATCCGGGGAACGTTAGCAATCAGCCCCAGCATTTT; CDR3: CASSKDPGNVSNQPQHF
J: TRBJ2-3; V: TRBV5-1; D: NA; DNA: TGCGCCAGCAGCTTGGGGAGGGCCCCAGATACGCAGTATTTT; CDR3: CASSLGRAPDTQYF
J: TRBJ2-2; V: TRBV19; D: TRBD1; DNA: TGTGCCAGTGGACAGGGACTCAACACCGGGGAGCTGTTTTTT; CDR3: CASGQGLNTGELFF
J: TRBJ2-3; V: TRBV5-1; D: TRBD2; DNA: TGCGCCAGCAGCTTGGCCCCCCAGGGAGGGACAGATACGCAGTATTTT; CDR3: CASSLAPQGGTDTQYF
J: TRBJ2-4; V: TRBV14; D: NA; DNA: TGTGCCAGCAGCCAAAATAGCAATGTAAAAAACATTCAGTACTTC; CDR3: CASSQNSNVKNIQYF
J: TRBJ1-2; V: TRBV19; D: NA; DNA: TGTGCCAGTAGTATAGGTTTTGGGCAAGACAGCCTAAGTGGCTACACCTTC; CDR3: CASSIGFGQDSLSGYTF
J: TRBJ2-7; V: TRBV6-5; D: NA; DNA: TGTGCCAGCAGTTACGACTATCGGTACGAGCAGTACTTC; CDR3: CASSYDYRYEQYF
J: TRBJ1-1; V: TRBV3-1/TRBV3-2; D: NA; DNA: TGTGCCAGCAGCCAAGTAAACACTGAAGCTTTCTTT; CDR3: CASSQVNTEAFF
J: TRBJ2-1; V: TRBV6-5; D: NA; DNA: TGTGCCAGCAGTCGGGGGGCCGGGCCCGGCGAGCAGTTCTTC; CDR3: CASSRGAGPGEQFF